Presented here are 19 T cell receptor beta chains from one specimen sequenced in a study of blood T cell repertoires in COVID-19. Produced via immunoSEQ multiplex PCR; TCRdb's table is partial and in-frame only. The table includes about 130,000 clones, over 60% detected once. Input material: peripheral blood. These receptors originate from a man aged 40-50 years with active or convalescent COVID-19.

The chain combines TRBV7-9 with TRBJ1-5; D is undetermined. Germline V gives CDR1 SEHNR, CDR2 FQNEAQ (reference sequence). V was cut by 5 bases and J by 9 bases, with 11 bases left in between. The length of the CDR3 is 12 residues. This CDR3 reads CASSPGGGPQHF. CDR3 in DNA: TGTGCCAGCAGCCCCGGAGGTGGGCCCCAGCATTTT.

The chain combines TRBV10-2 with TRBJ2-3; 9 bases match TRBD2. The CDR3 covers 15 residues. The germline V gene encodes CDR1 WSHSY and CDR2 SAAADI. The J segment lost 0 bases and the V segment lost 6 bases, leaving 4 bases of the junction unmatched. CDR3 in DNA: TGCGCCAGCAGCATAGCGGGGGATAGCACAGATACGCAGTATTTT. This encodes CASSIAGDSTDTQYF.

This clone was seen more than once but under ten times. The chain is built from TRBV27 and TRBJ2-7; TRBD2 agrees at 9 bases. Germline CDR1 and CDR2: MNHEY and SMNVEV (reference sequence). With 0 bases clipped from V and 6 bases from J, the junction kept 6 bases outside the gene matches. This CDR3 comprises 15 residues. CDR3 in amino acids: CASSLSLAGTGEQYF. Written as DNA, the CDR3 is TGTGCCAGCAGTTTATCTCTAGCGGGAACGGGCGAGCAGTACTTC.

The rearrangement links TRBV9 to TRBJ2-2; D is perhaps TRBD1 (6 bases). Germline V gene sequence: CDR1 SGDLS, CDR2 YYNGEE. Deletions cut 4 bases from V and 0 bases from J, with 13 bases between. This CDR3 region has 16 residues. This CDR3 reads CASSPAEGANTGELFF. CDR3 bases: TGTGCCAGCAGCCCTGCCGAGGGGGCGAACACCGGGGAGCTGTTTTTT.

This sequence joins TRBV5-1 and TRBJ2-3; D possibly corresponds to TRBD2 (6 bases). Germline values: CDR1 SGHRS, CDR2 YFSETQ. V was clipped by 2 bases and J by 5 bases, with 18 bases between them. CDR3 size: 16 residues. The CDR3, as DNA: TGCGCCAGCAGCTTAGGGAACTCGGGAGCGGGAGATACGCAGTATTTT. Its protein is CASSLGNSGAGDTQYF.

This rearrangement joins TRBV9 to TRBJ1-4; D not certain. V was shortened by 0 bases and J by 7 bases, with 16 bases between the two germline ends. The CDR3 sequence is 16 residues long. CDR1 is SGDLS and CDR2 is YYNGEE in the germline V gene. As DNA, the CDR3 is TGTGCCAGCAGCGTAGATATCAGTGTCAGTCGTGAAAAACTGTTTTTT. It is translated as CASSVDISVSREKLFF.

This rearrangement joins TRBV9 to TRBJ1-4; a weak D match, TRBD1 (5 bases). CDR3 length: 14 residues. Deletions cut 3 bases from V and 8 bases from J, with 14 bases between. Germline CDR1 is SGDLS and CDR2 is YYNGEE. The chain's CDR3 is CASSATESGEKLFF. CDR3 nucleotides: TGTGCCAGCAGCGCGACAGAGAGCGGGGAAAAACTGTTTTTT.

This chain uses TRBV5-4 with TRBJ2-2, with TRBD2 identical over 7 bases. Trimming took 4 bases from V and 6 from J; bases not matched to a gene: 9. This CDR3 contains 15 residues. Germline CDR1 reads SGHNT; CDR2 reads YYREEE (reference sequence). CDR3 residues: CASSVVGGRPGELFF. DNA for the CDR3: TGTGCCAGCAGCGTCGTGGGGGGGAGGCCCGGGGAGCTGTTTTTT.

The V gene is TRBV27, the J gene TRBJ2-1; D gene unclear. Germline V CDR1 and CDR2: MNHEY, SMNVEV (reference sequence). This CDR3 spans 11 amino acids. Trimming removed 5 bases at V and 15 bases at J, with 14 bases between. CDR3 DNA sequence: TGTGCCAGCAGTCGCGGATCTGCTACGTTCTTC. It yields the protein CASSRGSATFF.

CDR3 bases: TGTGCCTGGGGGGACAGATCCTACGAGCAGTACTTC. Protein: CAWGDRSYEQYF. The rearrangement links TRBV30 to TRBJ2-7, with 7 bases lining up with TRBD1. V shed 5 bases and J 1 base; nucleotides not matched to a gene: 2. The CDR3 length is 12 residues. CDR1 is GTSNPN and CDR2 is SVGIG in the germline V gene (reference sequence).

This rearrangement joins TRBV30 to TRBJ1-1; possibly TRBD1 for D (6 bases). Germline V lookup: CDR1 GTSNPN, CDR2 SVGIG (reference sequence). This CDR3 spans 13 amino acids. V was trimmed by 3 bases and J by 4 bases, leaving 12 bases between them. CDR3 sequence: CAWSRTGSTEAFF. The DNA of the CDR3 is TGTGCCTGGAGCAGAACAGGGAGCACTGAAGCTTTCTTT.

CDR3 in amino acids: CASSEFPSYLFDRDEMSNQPQHF. In nucleotides, the CDR3 is TGTGCCAGCAGTGAATTTCCGAGTTACCTCTTCGACAGGGATGAGATGAGCAATCAGCCCCAGCATTTT. The J gene is TRBJ1-5, the V gene TRBV6-1; TRBD1 agrees at 7 bases. Germline assignment: CDR1 MNHNS and CDR2 SASEGT. This CDR3 spans 23 amino acids. The V and J ends lost 2 bases and 1 base, in that order; junction bases with no gene match: 26.

The table lists this clone with a few counts. The V call is TRBV29-1, the J call TRBJ2-7, with TRBD1 matching 11 bases. The CDR3 loop spans 15 amino acids. The germline gives CDR1 SQVTM, CDR2 ANQGSEA. J lost 0 bases, V lost 5 bases, and 6 bases had no gene match. The CDR3 DNA sequence: TGCAGCGTTCGGACAGGGGGCTTATCCTCCTACGAGCAGTACTTC. This gives the protein CSVRTGGLSSYEQYF.

V and J are TRBV10-2 and TRBJ1-1; weak D call: TRBD1 (6 bases). The CDR3 loop spans 13 amino acids. The germline CDR1 and CDR2 sequences are WSHSY and SAAADI. The germline V and J ends were trimmed by 6 bases and 0 bases, with 8 bases remaining between them. The CDR3 reads CASRDRVNTEAFF. In nucleotides, the CDR3 is TGCGCCAGCAGGGACAGAGTGAACACTGAAGCTTTCTTT.

This chain joins TRBV3-1 (or the pseudogene TRBV3-2) and TRBJ1-2; the D is unclear. V dropped 0 bases and J dropped 6 bases, with 14 bases sitting between them. The germline V gene has CDR1 LGHDT and CDR2 YNNKEL (reference sequence). The CDR3 spans 15 residues. CDR3 in DNA: TGTGCCAGCAGCCAAGATGTTTACAGCTCCCATGGCTACACCTTC. Its translation is CASSQDVYSSHGYTF.

The gene calls are TRBV4-1 and TRBJ2-4, with D perhaps TRBD2 (7 bases). Germline CDR1 MGHRA, CDR2 YSYEKL. The CDR3 is made up of 18 amino acids. The V and J ends lost 0 bases and 2 bases respectively, with 17 bases between them. The CDR3 loop reads CASSQDTGGFSTKNIQYF. The CDR3 region has the DNA TGCGCCAGCAGCCAAGATACGGGGGGCTTCAGTACCAAAAACATTCAGTACTTC.

V is TRBV14 and J is TRBJ2-3; TRBD1 aligns across 7 bases. This CDR3 region has 19 residues. Trimming at V came to 2 bases and at J to 1 base, leaving 15 bases not matched to a gene. CDR1 and CDR2 from the germline V gene are SGHDN and FVKESK. Here the CDR3 DNA reads TGTGCCAGCAGCCAAAGACGGGACAGCGCTGGCACCCGCACAGATACGCAGTATTTT. As protein: CASSQRRDSAGTRTDTQYF.

The chain is built from TRBV2 and TRBJ1-3, with a possible D match to TRBD1 (5 bases). V was clipped by 3 bases and J by 4 bases, with 13 bases between them. The CDR3 has 15 residues. CDR1 SNHLY and CDR2 FYNNEI come from the germline V gene. As DNA, the CDR3 is TGTGCCAGCAGTGAGTCGGGGGTTATCGGAAACACCATATATTTT. Translated: CASSESGVIGNTIYF.

The genes are TRBV6-5 and TRBJ2-4, with 10 bases that match TRBD2. Germline loops: CDR1 MNHEY, CDR2 SVGAGI. The CDR3 sequence is 15 residues long. Trimming cost V 7 bases and J 9 bases; bases outside gene matches: 12. The CDR3 loop is CASKGAGGQFPIQYF. The CDR3 region has the DNA TGTGCCAGCAAAGGAGCGGGGGGGCAATTCCCCATTCAGTACTTC.